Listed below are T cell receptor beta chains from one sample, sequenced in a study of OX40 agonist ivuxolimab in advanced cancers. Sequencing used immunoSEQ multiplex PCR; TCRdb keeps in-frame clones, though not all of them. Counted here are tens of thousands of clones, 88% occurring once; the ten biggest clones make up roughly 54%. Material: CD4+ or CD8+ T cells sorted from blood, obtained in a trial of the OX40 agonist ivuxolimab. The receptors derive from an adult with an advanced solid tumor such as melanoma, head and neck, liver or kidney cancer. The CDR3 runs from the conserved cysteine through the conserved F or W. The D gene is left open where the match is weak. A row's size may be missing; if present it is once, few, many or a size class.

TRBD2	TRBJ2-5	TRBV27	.	CATSGGETQYF	TGTGCGACTAGCGGGGGAGAGACCCAGTACTTC
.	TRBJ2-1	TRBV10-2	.	CASSGGGQDPFF	TGCGCCAGCAGTGGGGGGGGACAGGACCCGTTCTTC
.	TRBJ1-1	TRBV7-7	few	CASSWTVNTEAFF	TGTGCCAGCAGCTGGACAGTGAACACTGAAGCTTTCTTT
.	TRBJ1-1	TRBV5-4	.	CASSLMGGGEAFF	TGTGCCAGCAGCTTGATGGGAGGGGGTGAAGCTTTCTTT
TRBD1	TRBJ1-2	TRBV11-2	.	CASTLGTGMWGYTF	TGTGCCAGCACCTTAGGGACAGGGATGTGGGGCTACACCTTC
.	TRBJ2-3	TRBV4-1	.	CASSQAAGQGDTQYF	TGCGCCAGCAGCCAAGCGGCGGGGCAGGGGGATACGCAGTATTTT
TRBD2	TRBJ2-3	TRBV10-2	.	CASTSGGQSTDTQYF	TGCGCCAGCACTAGCGGGGGGCAAAGCACAGATACGCAGTATTTT
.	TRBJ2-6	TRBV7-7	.	CASSPLGDPGANVLTF	TGTGCTAGCAGCCCCCTGGGGGATCCTGGGGCCAACGTCCTGACTTTC
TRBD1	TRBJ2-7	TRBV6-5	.	CASRTGGSSYEQYF	TGTGCCAGCAGGACAGGGGGGAGCTCCTACGAGCAGTACTTC
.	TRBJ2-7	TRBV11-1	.	CASSLGDSNRGSYEQYF	TGTGCCAGCAGCTTAGGCGACAGCAACCGTGGCTCCTACGAGCAGTACTTC
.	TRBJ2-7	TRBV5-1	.	CASSSGPGYEQYF	TGCGCCAGCAGCTCCGGACCGGGCTACGAGCAGTACTTC
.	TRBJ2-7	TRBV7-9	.	CASSLTSSYEQYF	TGTGCCAGCAGCTTAACCAGCTCGTACGAGCAGTACTTC
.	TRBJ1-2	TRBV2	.	CASKGGLANYGYTF	TGTGCCAGCAAAGGCGGGCTTGCTAACTATGGCTACACCTTC
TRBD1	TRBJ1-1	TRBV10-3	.	CAISPTGGLQMNTEAFF	TGTGCCATCAGTCCAACAGGGGGCTTACAAATGAACACTGAAGCTTTCTTT
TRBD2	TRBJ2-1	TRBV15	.	CATSSSLTSGYNEQFF	TGTGCCACCAGCAGCAGCCTGACTAGCGGCTACAATGAGCAGTTCTTC
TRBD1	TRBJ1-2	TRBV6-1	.	CASRTGNGYGYTF	TGTGCCAGCAGGACAGGGAATGGTTATGGCTACACCTTC
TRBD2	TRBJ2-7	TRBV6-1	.	CASSEGLAGVYEQYF	TGTGCCAGCAGTGAGGGACTAGCGGGAGTCTACGAGCAGTACTTC
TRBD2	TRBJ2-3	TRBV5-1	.	CASSPGLAGTTDTQYF	TGCGCCAGCAGCCCGGGACTAGCGGGAACCACAGATACGCAGTATTTT
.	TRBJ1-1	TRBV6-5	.	CASSYGHPQGAFF	TGTGCCAGCAGTTACGGCCATCCCCAAGGAGCTTTCTTT
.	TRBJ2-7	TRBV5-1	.	CASSPGGGLHGEQYF	TGCGCCAGCAGCCCCGGAGGCGGACTCCATGGGGAGCAGTACTTC
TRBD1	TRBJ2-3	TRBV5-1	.	CASSPGTGADTQYF	TGCGCCAGCAGCCCAGGGACAGGGGCAGATACGCAGTATTTT
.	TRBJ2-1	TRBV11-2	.	CASRPPFLGDEQFF	TGTGCCAGCAGACCTCCTTTCCTTGGCGATGAGCAGTTCTTC
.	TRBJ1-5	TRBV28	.	CASSLRTADLAVHF	TGTGCCAGCAGCCTTAGGACAGCGGACCTAGCCGTGCATTTT
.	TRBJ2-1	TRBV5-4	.	CASSPGASVDNEQFF	TGTGCCAGCAGCCCCGGGGCTAGCGTTGACAATGAGCAGTTCTTC
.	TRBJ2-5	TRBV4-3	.	CASSLGAQRQETQYF	TGCGCCAGCAGCCTAGGGGCGCAGCGTCAAGAGACCCAGTACTTC
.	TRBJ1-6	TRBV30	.	CACLGQDSPLHF	TGTGCCTGTCTGGGACAAGACTCACCCCTCCACTTT
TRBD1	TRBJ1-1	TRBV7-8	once	CASSQGAEAFF	TGTGCCAGCAGCCAGGGGGCTGAAGCTTTCTTT
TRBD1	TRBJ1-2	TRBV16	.	CASSPQGARGYTF	TGTGCCAGCAGCCCACAGGGGGCGAGAGGCTACACCTTC
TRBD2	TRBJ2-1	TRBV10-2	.	CASSELAGAREQFF	TGCGCCAGCAGTGAGCTAGCGGGGGCACGAGAGCAGTTCTTC
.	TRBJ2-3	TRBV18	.	CASSPGITDTQYF	TGTGCCAGCTCGCCCGGCATTACAGATACGCAGTATTTT
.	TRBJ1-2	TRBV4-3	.	CASSQDLADSNYGYTF	TGCGCCAGCAGCCAAGATCTGGCAGACTCTAACTATGGCTACACCTTC
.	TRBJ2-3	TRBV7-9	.	CASSPRRGGTRDTQYF	TGTGCCAGCAGCCCCAGGAGGGGGGGAACGAGAGATACGCAGTATTTT
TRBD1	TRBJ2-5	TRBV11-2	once	CASSRDRRETQYF	TGTGCCAGCAGCCGGGACAGACGAGAGACCCAGTACTTC
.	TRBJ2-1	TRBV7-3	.	CASSLAGTEEHNEQFF	TGTGCCAGCAGCTTGGCGGGGACAGAGGAGCACAATGAGCAGTTCTTC
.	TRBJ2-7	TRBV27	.	CASSGSNRYEQYF	TGTGCCAGCAGTGGCTCCAACAGATACGAGCAGTACTTC
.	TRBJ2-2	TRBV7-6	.	CASSPFQGVGELFF	TGTGCCAGCAGCCCCTTCCAAGGGGTCGGGGAGCTGTTTTTT
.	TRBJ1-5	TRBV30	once	CAWSSPSKDSNQPQHF	TGTGCCTGGAGTTCCCCCTCGAAGGACAGTAATCAGCCCCAGCATTTT
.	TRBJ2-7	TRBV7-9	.	CASSPGTLNSYEQYF	TGTGCCAGCAGCCCCGGTACACTTAACTCCTACGAGCAGTACTTC
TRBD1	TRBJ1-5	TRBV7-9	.	CASSLGSGQGGQPQHF	TGTGCCAGCAGCTTAGGATCGGGACAGGGGGGTCAGCCCCAGCATTTT
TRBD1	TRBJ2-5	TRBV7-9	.	CASSPTGTGGLYQETQYF	TGTGCCAGCAGCCCGACCGGGACAGGGGGCCTGTACCAAGAGACCCAGTACTTC
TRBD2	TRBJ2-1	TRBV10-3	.	CAISDLAGEHNEQFF	TGTGCCATCAGTGACCTAGCGGGAGAGCACAATGAGCAGTTCTTC
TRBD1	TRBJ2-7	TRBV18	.	CASSPRQGSYEQYF	TGTGCCAGCTCACCAAGACAGGGCTCCTACGAGCAGTACTTC
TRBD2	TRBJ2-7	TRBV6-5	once	CASSWVAGASYEQYF	TGTGCCAGCAGTTGGGTAGCGGGAGCCTCCTACGAGCAGTACTTC
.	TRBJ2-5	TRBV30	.	CAWSVGEQYF	TGTGCCTGGAGTGTCGGTGAGCAGTACTTC
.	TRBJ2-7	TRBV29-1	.	CSVDTTGGGYEQYF	TGCAGCGTTGACACAACAGGGGGGGGGTACGAGCAGTACTTC
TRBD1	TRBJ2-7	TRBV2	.	CASTKGNHGTGAF	TGTGCCAGCACGAAGGGGAACCACGGGACAGGGGCCTTC
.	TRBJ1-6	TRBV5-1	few	CASSLDRVGNSPLHF	TGCGCCAGCAGCTTGGATAGGGTGGGGAATTCACCCCTCCACTTT
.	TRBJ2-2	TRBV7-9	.	CASSSAGSTGELFF	TGTGCCAGCAGCTCGGCGGGGAGCACCGGGGAGCTGTTTTTT
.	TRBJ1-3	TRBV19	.	CASCSRNSGNTIYF	TGTGCCAGTTGCAGCCGGAACTCTGGAAACACCATATATTTT
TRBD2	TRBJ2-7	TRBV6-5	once	CASSRLAGAYEQYF	TGTGCCAGCAGTCGACTAGCGGGGGCTTACGAGCAGTACTTC
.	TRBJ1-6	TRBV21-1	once	CASSRTGALRNSPLHF	TGTGCCAGCAGCAGGACAGGCGCCCTAAGGAATTCACCCCTCCACTTT
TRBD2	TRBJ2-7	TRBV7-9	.	CASSRQAGNEQYF	TGTGCCAGCAGCCGCCAAGCGGGGAACGAGCAGTACTTC
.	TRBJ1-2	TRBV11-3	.	CASSLRGANYGYTF	TGTGCCAGCAGCCTCAGGGGTGCTAACTATGGCTACACCTTC
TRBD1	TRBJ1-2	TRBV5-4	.	CASSFGGETGLSYGYTF	TGTGCCAGCAGCTTTGGCGGCGAGACAGGGCTCTCCTATGGCTACACCTTC
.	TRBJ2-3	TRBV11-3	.	CASSLSQAANTQYF	TGTGCCAGCAGCTTGTCGCAAGCTGCAAATACGCAGTATTTT
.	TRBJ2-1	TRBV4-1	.	CASSQFSQGTSEQFF	TGCGCCAGCAGCCAATTCTCACAGGGCACCAGCGAGCAGTTCTTC
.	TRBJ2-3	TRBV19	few	CASSIVSDTQYF	TGTGCCAGTAGTATAGTTTCAGATACGCAGTATTTT
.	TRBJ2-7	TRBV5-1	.	CASSLASGGYYEQYF	TGCGCCAGCAGCTTGGCCAGCGGAGGATACTACGAGCAGTACTTC
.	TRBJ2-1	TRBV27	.	CASSYFQGVEQFF	TGTGCCAGCAGTTACTTCCAGGGTGTTGAGCAGTTCTTC
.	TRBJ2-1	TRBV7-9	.	CASSFSGARQFF	TGTGCCAGCAGCTTTTCCGGCGCGAGGCAGTTCTTC